The clone carrying this T cell receptor (beta chain) came up a few times. Its antigen is still unknown. The data were taken from a study of regulatory T cells in long-lasting Graves disease. Study observations and caveats: TCR diversity was lower in persistent Graves' patients (versus newly diagnosed ones).

The CDR3 consists of 16 residues. The germline gives CDR1 MDHEN, CDR2 SYDVKM. V trimming: 5 bases; J trimming: 0 bases; junction bases outside the gene matches: 3. HTBI primers from iRepertoire and Arm-PCR of CDR3 regions yielded the TCR beta libraries. TCRdb fed the multiplex PCR reads into MiXCR, producing one record per CDR3 protein. The data show 500,000 or so distinct CDR3 sequences, with roughly 15% seen just once and over 15% held by the top ten. Time point given: newly diagnosed GD, antithyroid drugs for less than 3 months. PBMC RNA served as the TCR library source. The sample also formed part of further work on T cells in Graves' hyperthyroidism and ophthalmopathy.

This TCR came from a woman between 45 and 65 years old with Graves disease. The chain carries TRBV28 and TRBJ2-1; 11 bases agree with TRBD2. The sample was peripheral blood mononuclear cells (PBMCs), taken at new diagnosis, from a patient treated with antithyroid drugs. CDR3 coding DNA: TGTGCCAGCAGTACGACTAGCGGGACCTCCTACAATGAGCAGTTCTTC. Its translation is CASSTTSGTSYNEQFF.